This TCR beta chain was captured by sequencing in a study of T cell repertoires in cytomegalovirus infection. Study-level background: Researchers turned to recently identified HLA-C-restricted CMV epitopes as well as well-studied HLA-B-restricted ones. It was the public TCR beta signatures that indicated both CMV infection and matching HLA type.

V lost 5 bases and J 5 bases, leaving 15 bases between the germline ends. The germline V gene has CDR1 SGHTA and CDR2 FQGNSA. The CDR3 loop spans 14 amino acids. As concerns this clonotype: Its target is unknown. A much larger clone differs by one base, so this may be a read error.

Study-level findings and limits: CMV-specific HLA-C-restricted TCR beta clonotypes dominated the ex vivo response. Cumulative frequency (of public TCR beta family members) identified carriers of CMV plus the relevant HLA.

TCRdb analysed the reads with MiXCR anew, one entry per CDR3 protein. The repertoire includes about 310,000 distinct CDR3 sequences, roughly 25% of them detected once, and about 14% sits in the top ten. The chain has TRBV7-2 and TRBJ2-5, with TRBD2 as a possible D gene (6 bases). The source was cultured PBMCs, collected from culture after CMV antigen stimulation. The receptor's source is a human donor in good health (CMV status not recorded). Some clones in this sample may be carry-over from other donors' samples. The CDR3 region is CASSAGRCGETQYF. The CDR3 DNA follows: TGTGCCAGCAGCGCGGGACGGTGTGGGGAGACCCAGTACTTC.